Described below is a single TCR beta chain sequence and its context. Repertoires were generated with immunoSEQ multiplex PCR, while TCRdb's copy carries only in-frame clones and drops some. The sample contains almost 90,000 clones, more than 85% of which appear only once. V shed 3 bases and J shed 8 bases, with 11 bases lying between them. The V gene's germline CDR1 is DFQATT and CDR2 SNEGSKA (reference sequence). This CDR3 spans 11 amino acids. These data belong to a study of technical replicates of blood from a few donors. Sequencing was done on a sample of T cells isolated from PBMCs. The TCR comes from a human donor in good health. V is TRBV20-1 and J is TRBJ2-7, with D perhaps matching TRBD1 (6 bases). CDR3: CSARDGDKQYF. For the CDR3, the DNA is TGCAGTGCTAGGGACGGGGACAAGCAGTACTTC.